What follows describes a single T cell receptor beta chain. Its antigen is unidentified. The source material, RNA transcripts, was used to amplify TCR beta CDR3 regions. Using the HTBI primer set, a first-round RT-PCR was run on the TCR CDR3. TCRdb re-analysed the multiplex PCR reads in MiXCR, keeping a single row per CDR3 protein. The repertoire consists of about 400,000 distinct CDR3 sequences, with 14% to 15% occurring once and the leading ten covering 30% to 35%. Calling Graves' hyperthyroidism stable meant ophthalmopathy did not progress within 18 months. Diagnosis relied on clinical symptoms, serum thyroxine and TRAb, thyroid ultrasound and orbital computed tomography. Fresh peripheral blood, about 9.6 ml, yielded the PBMCs. The data belong to a study of T cells in Graves' hyperthyroidism and ophthalmopathy. Germline lookup yields CDR1 MNHNY and CDR2 SVGAGI (reference sequence). The length of the CDR3 is 19 residues. The ends lost 8 bases at V and 2 bases at J; junction bases unmatched: 24.

Study outcomes and limitations: Ophthalmopathy was model-predicted a median around 6.7 months pre-onset.

The chain has TRBV6-6 and TRBJ2-7; 7 bases line up with TRBD1. Sequencing was done on a sample of blood. This receptor was obtained from a woman aged 25 to 39 with Graves' hyperthyroidism. CDR3 DNA: TGTGCCAGCCGGCGACAGGGTGGGCGGTTGGCCCCGATCGCCTACGAGCAGTACTTC. Translated: CASRRQGGRLAPIAYEQYF.